This entry concerns a single T cell receptor (beta chain). Its matching antigen is unknown. Primers: 60 Vbeta forward and 13 Jbeta reverse. Profiling relied on immunoSEQ multiplex PCR, and the TCRdb table lists in-frame clones only, not all of them. The profile shows about 190,000 clones, approximately 80% of them singletons. This sample stems from a study of cytomegalovirus exposure and HLA in healthy donors. Whole-study findings and limits: A later analysis linked fewer than 20,000 TCR beta sequences to HLA alleles at 0.05 false discovery rate.

Deletions cut 0 bases from V and 0 bases from J, with 12 bases between. The CDR3 loop spans 16 amino acids. Germline lookup yields CDR1 SGHDT and CDR2 YYEEEE. V and J are TRBV5-6 and TRBJ1-1; D is unresolved. The sequenced sample was PBMCs. The receptor was isolated from a woman aged 18-29 years in good health and CMV-seropositive. The chain's CDR3 is CASSLEMGSLNTEAFF. CDR3 bases: TGTGCCAGCAGCTTGGAGATGGGCAGCTTGAACACTGAAGCTTTCTTT.